These T cell receptor beta chains were read from a single sample in a study of beta chain features in type 1 diabetes. The data were produced by immunoSEQ multiplex PCR, yet TCRdb's version contains in-frame clones alone and is incomplete. The sample has a few hundred thousand clones, roughly 12% seen once. Input material: naive CD4+ T cells from blood. The origin of the receptors is a young woman with type 1 diabetes. CDR3s include the opening cysteine and the closing phenylalanine or tryptophan. Each record gives: V gene, J gene, D gene, clone size, CDR3 DNA, CDR3 protein. A D gene is named only where the DNA matches it firmly. Clone size is stated in some rows and not others, as once, few, many or a class when expanded.

>TRBV29-1|TRBJ1-1|-|-
TGCAGCGTTCATCCCCGGGGGGGGACCACTGAAGCTTTCTTT
CSVHPRGGTTEAFF
>TRBV5-1|TRBJ1-1|TRBD1|few
TGCGCCAGCAGCCAGGTGACAGGGTCCCACACTGAAGCTTTCTTT
CASSQVTGSHTEAFF
>TRBV11-3|TRBJ2-7|-|-
TGTGCCAGCAGCTTAGTCCCATCCTACGAGCAGTACTTC
CASSLVPSYEQYF
>TRBV28|TRBJ2-1|TRBD1|few
TGTGCCAGCAGTCCCGTTCCGGGACAGGGTGACAATGAGCAGTTCTTC
CASSPVPGQGDNEQFF
>TRBV19|TRBJ1-5|-|once
TGTGCCAGTAGTCAGGCGATGAGTCAGCCCCAGCATTTT
CASSQAMSQPQHF
>TRBV7-2|TRBJ2-2|-|-
TGTGCCAGCAGCTTCGGGAACACCGGGGAGCTGTTTTTT
CASSFGNTGELFF
>TRBV14|TRBJ1-1|-|-
TGTGCCAGCAGCCAAGTCGCAGGGAACACTGAAGCTTTCTTT
CASSQVAGNTEAFF
>TRBV20-1|TRBJ2-3|-|few
TGCAGTGCCTCCCACTCAGATACGCAGTATTTT
CSASHSDTQYF
>TRBV28|TRBJ1-4|TRBD1|-
TGTGCCAGCAGTCCGGGACAGATAAATGAAAAACTGTTTTTT
CASSPGQINEKLFF
>TRBV4-3|TRBJ2-3|TRBD2|-
TGCGCCAGCAGCCAGGAGGCGGGACTAGGCGCAGATACGCAGTATTTT
CASSQEAGLGADTQYF
>TRBV30|TRBJ2-7|-|-
TGTGCCTGGGATCCGGGACTGCGAGTTCACGAGCAGTACTTC
CAWDPGLRVHEQYF
>TRBV29-1|TRBJ2-3|TRBD1|-
TGCAGCACAGGGGAGAGCACAGATACGCAGTATTTT
CSTGESTDTQYF
>TRBV2|TRBJ1-5|TRBD1|-
TGTGCCAGCAGCCGCGAGGGACAGGTTAGCAATCAGCCCCAGCATTTT
CASSREGQVSNQPQHF
>TRBV11-2|TRBJ2-4|-|few
TGTGCCAGCAGCTTAGAAGGGGGATGGGACATTCAGTACTTC
CASSLEGGWDIQYF
>TRBV10-3|TRBJ2-2|-|few
TGTGCCATCAGCGCCCCGACTGGCCTGAATCTAACGAACACCGGGGAGCTGTTTTTT
CAISAPTGLNLTNTGELFF